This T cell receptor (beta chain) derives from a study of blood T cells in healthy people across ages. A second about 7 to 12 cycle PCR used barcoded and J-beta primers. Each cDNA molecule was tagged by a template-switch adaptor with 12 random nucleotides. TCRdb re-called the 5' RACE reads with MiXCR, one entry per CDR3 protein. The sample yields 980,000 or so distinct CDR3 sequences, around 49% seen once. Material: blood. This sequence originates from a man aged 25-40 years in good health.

The CDR3, as DNA: TGCAGCGTGATCGTCGGTATCCCTGAACGCTACAATGAGCAGTTCTTC. Its protein product is CSVIVGIPERYNEQFF. The genes are TRBV29-1 and TRBJ2-1; D is undetermined. Trimming cost V 6 bases and J 3 bases, with 21 bases left between them. Germline V gene sequence: CDR1 SQVTM, CDR2 ANQGSEA. The CDR3 length is 16 residues.